The 20 T cell receptor beta chains given below trace back to one sample, sequenced in a study of T cell repertoires in ileal Crohn's disease. Time point: neoterminal ileum biopsy at postoperative endoscopy, about 6 months after surgery. The table came from immunoSEQ multiplex PCR; TCRdb's copy has only in-frame clones and leaves some out. The table records some 20,000 clones, approximately 70% of them present only once. Sequencing was carried out using ileal tissue. These receptor sequences come from an adult with Crohn's disease.

The J gene is TRBJ1-2, the V gene TRBV7-9; the D gene is possibly TRBD1 (6 bases). The CDR3 has 13 residues. Looked up from germline, CDR1 is SEHNR and CDR2 is FQNEAQ (reference sequence). V was shortened by 5 bases and J by 5 bases, with 12 bases between the two germline ends. The CDR3 nucleotides read TGTGCCAGCAGCGCCTGGCAGGGGTATGGCTACACCTTC. It specifies CASSAWQGYGYTF.

This clone was detected only a few times. The chain couples TRBV7-2 to TRBJ2-2; 10 positions agree with TRBD2. CDR3 length: 15 residues. Germline CDR1 SGHTA, CDR2 FQGNSA. J gave up 4 bases and V 5 bases, and 4 bases lay outside the gene matches. CDR3 in DNA: TGTGCCAGCAGCCTACTAGCGGGGATCACCGGGGAGCTGTTTTTT. It is translated as CASSLLAGITGELFF.

The chain carries TRBV2 and TRBJ1-2; 9 bases line up with TRBD1. The junction had 13 bases not matched to a gene; V was cut back by 3 bases and J by 5 bases. Germline loops: CDR1 SNHLY, CDR2 FYNNEI. The CDR3 is 17 residues long. In nucleotides, the CDR3 is TGTGCCAGCAGTGATAGGCGTCTCGGACAGGGGTTATATGGCTACACCTTC. Translation: CASSDRRLGQGLYGYTF.

The CDR3 DNA reads as TGTGCCACCAGCTCCCGAGGGAGGTCCGATCAACTTTATTCACCCCTCCACTTT. Protein sequence: CATSSRGRSDQLYSPLHF. This chain joins TRBV15 and TRBJ1-6; D unresolved. V shed 5 bases and J shed 8 bases, with 25 bases lying between them. Germline V gives CDR1 LNHNV, CDR2 YYDKDF (reference sequence). The CDR3 has 18 amino acids.

The V and J genes are TRBV2 and TRBJ2-1, with D possibly TRBD2 on 5 matching bases. V gave up 5 bases and J gave up 0 bases, with 8 bases separating them. This CDR3 spans 14 amino acids. Germline lookup yields CDR1 SNHLY and CDR2 FYNNEI. In DNA, the CDR3 is TGTGCCAGCAGTCGCGGGTTCTCCTACAATGAGCAGTTCTTC. Protein product: CASSRGFSYNEQFF.

The V call is TRBV30, the J call TRBJ2-5; possible D gene TRBD2, 6 bases. Trimming shortened V by 1 base and J by 5 bases, and 8 bases separated the two germline ends. The CDR3 extends over 12 amino acids. From germline, CDR1 is GTSNPN and CDR2 SVGIG (reference sequence). CDR3 nucleotides: TGTGCCTGGAGTGAGAGCGGGGAGACCCAGTACTTC. Encoded protein: CAWSESGETQYF.

The chain links TRBV5-4 to TRBJ1-1; D remains unclear. Deletions cut 2 bases from V and 8 bases from J, with 13 bases between. Per germline, CDR1 SGHNT and CDR2 YYREEE (reference sequence). The CDR3 runs 13 residues. The DNA of the CDR3 is TGTGCCAGCAGCTTCCCCGGCGGGGTGGAAGCTTTCTTT. Translated: CASSFPGGVEAFF.

The chain employs TRBV7-2 and TRBJ2-5; 9 bases match TRBD2. The J segment lost 3 bases and the V segment lost 5 bases, leaving 7 bases of the junction unmatched. Germline CDR1 is SGHTA and CDR2 is FQGNSA. The CDR3 has 15 residues. DNA for the CDR3: TGTGCCAGCAGCACGGCCGGGACTAGCAAAGAGACCCAGTACTTC. Its protein product is CASSTAGTSKETQYF.

This clone has only one observation. The chain has TRBV7-2 and TRBJ1-6; D gene ambiguous. This CDR3 region has 14 residues. V lost 5 bases to trimming and J lost 10 bases, with 15 bases between them. Per germline, CDR1 SGHTA and CDR2 FQGNSA. In DNA form, the CDR3 reads TGTGCCAGCAGCCAAGCGGGCGGGCTATCACCCCTCCACTTT. Translating gives CASSQAGGLSPLHF.

The CDR3 here is CSTRTGIVTDTQYF. The CDR3, as DNA: TGCAGCACCCGGACAGGGATAGTCACAGATACGCAGTATTTT. The chain carries TRBV29-1 and TRBJ2-3; 8 bases match TRBD1. The germline CDR1 and CDR2 sequences are SQVTM and ANQGSEA. V gave up 8 bases and J gave up 2 bases; unmatched junction bases: 9. The CDR3 spans 14 residues.

The V call is TRBV5-1, the J call TRBJ2-2; TRBD2 might be the D (5 bases). The germline gives CDR1 SGHRS, CDR2 YFSETQ. V was trimmed by 0 bases and J by 7 bases, leaving 13 bases between them. There are 15 residues in the CDR3. This chain's CDR3 is CASSLAGMGSGELFF. CDR3 nucleotides: TGCGCCAGCAGCTTGGCGGGGATGGGGAGCGGGGAGCTGTTTTTT.

V usage is TRBV30 and J usage is TRBJ1-4; D call uncertain. The germline V gene encodes CDR1 GTSNPN and CDR2 SVGIG (reference sequence). Trimming pared 0 bases from V and 8 bases from J, leaving 19 bases between. CDR3 length equals 16 residues. Here the CDR3 reads CAWSVGGPTTQEKLFF. CDR3 in DNA: TGTGCCTGGAGTGTGGGAGGGCCCACTACGCAGGAAAAACTGTTTTTT.

V usage is TRBV29-1 and J usage is TRBJ1-2; D perhaps matches TRBD1 (6 bases). The CDR3 is 14 amino acids. Germline V CDR1 and CDR2: SQVTM, ANQGSEA. Trimming cost V 1 base and J 7 bases, with 16 bases left between them. This chain's CDR3 is CSVEGERGARGYTF. CDR3 nucleotides: TGCAGCGTTGAAGGTGAACGGGGGGCGCGTGGCTACACCTTC.

The chain has TRBV4-2 and TRBJ1-2; TRBD1 agrees at 10 bases. The CDR3 has 15 amino acids. V lost 4 bases, J lost 5 bases, and 7 bases stayed unmatched. CDR1 LGHNA and CDR2 YNFKEQ come from the germline V gene. This CDR3 is CASSLRQGATYGYTF. CDR3 DNA sequence: TGTGCCAGCAGCCTACGACAGGGGGCCACTTATGGCTACACCTTC.

V is TRBV7-6 and J is TRBJ1-2; 7 nucleotides agree with TRBD1. The V gene's germline CDR1 is SGHVS and CDR2 FNYEAQ. Trimming removed 6 bases from V and 3 bases from J; junction bases left unmatched: 1. The CDR3 spans 12 residues. For the CDR3, the DNA is TGTGCCAGCAGTCAGGGGGACTATGGCTACACCTTC. Translating gives CASSQGDYGYTF.

This chain uses TRBV11-2 with TRBJ2-1, with 12 bases lining up with TRBD2. From germline, CDR1 is SGHAT and CDR2 FQNNGV. The CDR3 has 16 residues. V shed 4 bases, J shed 5 bases, and the junction held 6 bases outside the gene matches. The DNA for the CDR3 is TGTGCCAGCAGCTCAGGACTAGCGGGACTGCACAATGAGCAGTTCTTC. Its translation: CASSSGLAGLHNEQFF.

The chain employs TRBV29-1 and TRBJ2-3, with TRBD1 identical over 7 bases. From germline, CDR1 is SQVTM and CDR2 ANQGSEA. V lost 6 bases and J lost 3; bases outside the gene matches: 3. The CDR3 covers 12 residues. In DNA, the CDR3 is TGCAGCGTGGAACAGGGGACAGATACGCAGTATTTT. Protein sequence: CSVEQGTDTQYF.

The chain uses TRBV5-6 and TRBJ2-5, with D perhaps matching TRBD2 (7 bases). Germline lookup yields CDR1 SGHDT and CDR2 YYEEEE. Trimming left V 4 bases short and J 5 bases short, with 15 bases between. The CDR3 covers 14 residues. The CDR3, as DNA: TGTGCCAGCAGCCGGGGGGCCGGGCGGGAGACCCAGTACTTC. Translated: CASSRGAGRETQYF.

The chain has TRBV18 and TRBJ2-4; 7 nucleotides agree with TRBD1. The V gene end was trimmed by 4 bases and the J gene end by 13 bases; junction bases not matched to a gene: 4. The CDR3 length is 11 residues. Germline CDR1 and CDR2: KGHSH and LQKENI. In nucleotides, the CDR3 is TGTGCCAGCTCACTCACAGGGGTCCAGTACTTC. Its protein product is CASSLTGVQYF.

The genes are TRBV19 and TRBJ2-1, with 12 bases lining up with TRBD2. Per the germline V gene, CDR1 is LNHDA and CDR2 is SQIVND (reference sequence). The trim removed 4 bases at V and 4 bases at J, leaving 8 bases unmatched. This CDR3 spans 17 amino acids. This CDR3 reads CASSKTSSGRGYNEQFF. In DNA form, the CDR3 reads TGTGCCAGTAGTAAAACTTCTAGCGGGAGGGGATACAATGAGCAGTTCTTC.